A single sample gave rise to the 31 T cell receptor beta chains below, sequenced in a study of T-cell memory formation after mild COVID-19. Each CDR3 protein is one row after TCRdb ran MiXCR on the 5' RACE reads. The sample carries 250,000 to 300,000 distinct CDR3 sequences, approximately 7.6% recorded once. The specimen was PBMCs or a T cell subset sorted from them (not recorded which). These TCRs come from a man aged 18 to 29 who had mild COVID-19 (a few samples of this study predate the infection). Cell type and time point are not known.

The CDR3 spells CASGQGQETQYF. CDR3 bases: TGTGCCAGCGGGCAGGGGCAAGAGACCCAGTACTTC. The chain combines TRBV2 with TRBJ2-5; perhaps TRBD1 as D (6 bases). From germline, CDR1 is SNHLY and CDR2 FYNNEI. V was clipped by 8 bases and J by 2 bases, with 9 bases between them. There are 12 residues in the CDR3.

The chain uses TRBV7-8 and TRBJ1-2; D perhaps matches TRBD1 (5 bases). The CDR3 extends over 14 amino acids. CDR1 SGHVS and CDR2 FQNEAQ come from the germline V gene. The germline V and J ends were trimmed by 1 base and 8 bases, with 14 bases remaining between them. CDR3 sequence (DNA): TGTGCCAGCAGCTTAGATTACACGGGGGTCGGCTACACCTTC. It yields the protein CASSLDYTGVGYTF.

This clonotype has more than one count but fewer than ten. This sequence joins TRBV5-1 and TRBJ2-1, with D possibly matching TRBD1 (5 bases). This CDR3 is built from 18 residues. The V gene lost 1 base and the J gene lost 0 bases, with 17 bases spanning the gap. Looked up from germline, CDR1 is SGHRS and CDR2 is YFSETQ. CDR3 residues: CASSLPYRTTSSYNEQFF. The CDR3 coding sequence is TGCGCCAGCAGCTTGCCCTATAGGACAACAAGCTCCTACAATGAGCAGTTCTTC.

This clonotype was seen many times. The gene calls are TRBV7-6 and TRBJ2-5; D not certain. The ends were cut back, 2 bases at V and 5 bases at J, with 27 bases in the middle. Germline CDR1 reads SGHVS; CDR2 reads FNYEAQ. The CDR3 covers 19 residues. The CDR3 loop is CASSLKGTPTVPPGETQYF. The CDR3 coding sequence is TGTGCCAGCAGCTTAAAGGGAACGCCGACGGTACCCCCCGGGGAGACCCAGTACTTC.

In its sample, this clonotype was seen a few times. The chain uses TRBV4-2 and TRBJ2-5; D unresolved. Trimming pared 0 bases from V and 2 bases from J, leaving 13 bases between. There are 16 residues in the CDR3. Per germline, CDR1 LGHNA and CDR2 YNFKEQ. CDR3 bases: TGTGCCAGCAGCCAAGATAGTACGATGCTGCAAGAGACCCAGTACTTC. Amino acids: CASSQDSTMLQETQYF.

This chain links TRBV4-3 with TRBJ1-1; possibly TRBD1 for D (5 bases). Deletions cut 1 base from V and 0 bases from J, with 24 bases between. The CDR3 contains 20 residues. CDR1 LGHNA and CDR2 YSLEER come from the germline V gene. The CDR3 sequence is CASSQAGGIVVGQLNTEAFF. CDR3 nucleotide sequence: TGCGCCAGCAGCCAAGCTGGCGGTATAGTTGTGGGGCAGCTGAACACTGAAGCTTTCTTT.

V and J are TRBV7-9 and TRBJ2-6, with a tentative D call TRBD1 (5 bases). The CDR3 has 17 residues. V was clipped by 3 bases and J by 0 bases, with 12 bases between them. The V gene's germline CDR1 is SEHNR and CDR2 FQNEAQ (reference sequence). The CDR3 reads CASSFDSTLSGANVLTF. CDR3 in DNA: TGTGCCAGCAGCTTCGACAGTACCCTCTCTGGGGCCAACGTCCTGACTTTC. Filled out from reference TRBV7-9 and TRBJ2-6, the complete variable domain reads DTGVSQNPRHKITKRGQNVTFRCDPISEHNRLYWYRQTLGQGPEFLTYFQNEAQLEKSRLLSDRFSAERPKGSFSTLEIQRTEQGDSAMYLCASSFDSTLSGANVLTFGAGSRLTVL.

This clonotype has more than one count but fewer than ten. The rearrangement joins TRBV18 to TRBJ2-7; D is uncertain. Germline CDR1 and CDR2: KGHSH and LQKENI. V dropped 2 bases and J dropped 3 bases, with 8 bases sitting between them. CDR3 length: 13 amino acids. The CDR3: CASSPAVGYEQYV. The DNA of the CDR3 is TGTGCCAGCTCACCAGCGGTGGGCTACGAGCAGTACGTC.

This clonotype was seen at least ten times. One junction end disagrees with the germline gene, perhaps due to a read error. DNA of the CDR3: TGTGCCAGCAGTGACTCCACCCGTAAACAGGGCTACACCTTC. Amino acid sequence: CASSDSTRKQGYTF. The chain recombines TRBV6-5 with TRBJ1-2; the D is unclear. Germline loops: CDR1 MNHEY, CDR2 SVGAGI. CDR3 length equals 14 residues.

The J gene is TRBJ2-5, the V gene TRBV9, with D perhaps TRBD2 (7 bases). This CDR3 has 13 amino acids. V lost 3 bases and J 10 bases, leaving 16 bases between the germline ends. Germline CDR1 is SGDLS and CDR2 is YYNGEE. CDR3 loop: CASSAGGTGVQYF. DNA for the CDR3: TGTGCCAGCAGCGCGGGGGGCACCGGGGTCCAGTACTTC.

CDR3 protein: CASSSDTIWNQPQHF. The CDR3 DNA sequence: TGTGCCAGCAGCTCGGATACGATTTGGAATCAGCCCCAGCATTTT. The V call is TRBV7-9, the J call TRBJ1-5; no reliable D call. Trimming left V 4 bases short and J 4 bases short, with 14 bases between. The CDR3 loop spans 15 amino acids. The germline CDR1 and CDR2 sequences are SEHNR and FQNEAQ (reference sequence).

This clonotype was seen repeatedly, ten times or more. The rearrangement joins TRBV7-9 to TRBJ1-5; no firm D call. The CDR3 is made up of 13 amino acids. Trimming removed 3 bases at V and 4 bases at J, with 7 bases between. Germline CDR1 reads SEHNR; CDR2 reads FQNEAQ (reference sequence). The CDR3 spells CASSFEGNQPQHF. The CDR3, as DNA: TGTGCCAGCAGCTTCGAGGGAAATCAGCCCCAGCATTTT.

This clonotype was detected a few times. The chain couples TRBV6-2 or TRBV6-3 to TRBJ2-7; 8 nucleotides agree with TRBD2. Germline V gene data show CDR1 as MNHEY and CDR2 as SVGEGT. After removal of 7 bases from V and 2 bases from J, the junction contained 7 bases not matched to a gene. This CDR3 is 14 amino acids long. CDR3 region: CASNSGGSPYEQYV. CDR3 DNA sequence: TGTGCCAGCAACAGCGGGGGATCCCCCTACGAGCAGTACGTC.

This clonotype was detected only a few times. The V gene is TRBV7-9, the J gene TRBJ1-4; D gene uncertain. V was clipped by 1 base and J by 8 bases, with 14 bases between them. Germline V CDR1 and CDR2: SEHNR, FQNEAQ (reference sequence). CDR3 size: 15 residues. DNA for the CDR3: TGTGCCAGCAGCTTAGGTTTCTGGGCCGGGGAAAAACTGTTTTTT. It yields the protein CASSLGFWAGEKLFF.

In this sample, this clonotype turned up many times. The rearrangement uses TRBV9 and TRBJ2-3, with D hard to call. Trimming cost V 0 bases and J 1 base, with 6 bases left between them. This CDR3 has 14 amino acids. CDR1 SGDLS and CDR2 YYNGEE come from the germline V gene. DNA of the CDR3: TGTGCCAGCAGCGTAGGAGTGGGCACAGATACGCAGTATTTT. Encoded protein: CASSVGVGTDTQYF. Together with reference TRBV9 and TRBJ2-3, the CDR3 gives the full variable domain: DSGVTQTPKHLITATGQRVTLRCSPRSGDLSVYWYQQSLDQGLQFLIQYYNGEERAKGNILERFSAQQFPDLHSELNLSSLELGDSALYFCASSVGVGTDTQYFGPGTRLTVL.

This clonotype has a handful of counts. The rearrangement uses TRBV7-3 and TRBJ2-7; 8 bases fit TRBD1. Trimming cost V 5 bases and J 5 bases; bases outside gene matches: 5. This CDR3 contains 13 residues. Germline V CDR1 and CDR2: SGHTA, FQGTGA. CDR3 sequence reads: CASSRTGPDEQYF. For the CDR3, the DNA is TGTGCCAGCAGCCGGACAGGGCCCGACGAGCAGTACTTC.

In its sample, this clonotype was seen a few times. The V gene is TRBV5-1, the J gene TRBJ2-3; TRBD1 aligns across 8 bases. Germline loops: CDR1 SGHRS, CDR2 YFSETQ. V was pared by 5 bases and J by 4 bases, with 6 bases of the junction left unmatched. The CDR3 is made up of 14 amino acids. The DNA of the CDR3 is TGCGCCAGCAGGCTGACAGGGGCACCAGATACGCAGTATTTT. Protein: CASRLTGAPDTQYF.

There are many counts of this clonotype. The chain couples TRBV12-3 or TRBV12-4 to TRBJ2-2; D call uncertain. V was pared by 4 bases and J by 7 bases, with 28 bases between. There are 19 residues in the CDR3. The CDR3 coding sequence is TGTGCCAGCAGTTCCACATCCGGACCAACCCTAACTAAAGTCGGGGAGCTGTTTTTT. Protein product: CASSSTSGPTLTKVGELFF.

The CDR3 DNA follows: TGTGCCAGCAGGCTAGGACAGGCTTCTAATGAAAAACTGTTTTTT. Protein sequence: CASRLGQASNEKLFF. V gene TRBV12-3 or TRBV12-4 combines with J gene TRBJ1-4; 7 bases fit TRBD1. The CDR3 has 15 amino acids. Trimming took 6 bases from V and 3 from J; bases not matched to a gene: 7.

This clonotype was counted a few times. The rearrangement joins TRBV11-2 to TRBJ2-1; 8 bases map to TRBD2. The J segment lost 8 bases and the V segment lost 6 bases, leaving 3 bases of the junction unmatched. The germline V gene has CDR1 SGHAT and CDR2 FQNNGV. The CDR3 has 12 amino acids. DNA for the CDR3: TGTGCCAGCAGATCCGGGGGGGATGAGCAGTTCTTC. Translation gives CASRSGGDEQFF. Together with reference TRBV11-2 and TRBJ2-1, the CDR3 gives the full variable domain: EAGVAQSPRYKIIEKRQSVAFWCNPISGHATLYWYQQILGQGPKLLIQFQNNGVVDDSQLPKDRFSAERLKGVDSTLKIQPAKLEDSAVYLCASRSGGDEQFFGPGTRLTVL.

The table lists this clonotype with many counts. The rearrangement links TRBV20-1 to TRBJ1-2; D gene unclear. V was trimmed by 1 base and J by 11 bases, leaving 8 bases between them. Germline V CDR1 and CDR2: DFQATT, SNEGSKA (reference sequence). This CDR3 spans 10 amino acids. CDR3 sequence reads: CSARAGAYTF. CDR3 in DNA: TGCAGTGCTAGAGCCGGCGCGTACACCTTC.

This clonotype has just a few counts. The V gene is TRBV12-3 or TRBV12-4, the J gene TRBJ2-7; perhaps TRBD2 as D (5 bases). Trimming shortened V by 3 bases and J by 6 bases, and 9 bases separated the two germline ends. This CDR3 is built from 12 residues. CDR3 amino acids: CASSFVRGEQYF. In nucleotides, the CDR3 is TGTGCCAGCAGTTTCGTCCGGGGCGAGCAGTACTTC.

This clonotype was seen more than once but under ten times. The chain employs TRBV6-5 and TRBJ1-6; the match to TRBD1 covers 9 bases. Germline V gives CDR1 MNHEY, CDR2 SVGAGI. The J segment lost 8 bases and the V segment lost 8 bases, leaving 13 bases of the junction unmatched. The CDR3 runs 16 residues. DNA for the CDR3: TGTGCCAGCCGGGTCCGCCCGGGACAGGGAGATTCACCCCTCCACTTT. Translation gives CASRVRPGQGDSPLHF.

The chain employs TRBV6-5 and TRBJ1-1; D remains unclear. Trimming took 6 bases from V and 5 from J, leaving 13 bases between them. CDR1 and CDR2 from the germline V gene are MNHEY and SVGAGI. There are 13 residues in the CDR3. The CDR3 DNA is TGTGCCAGCAGCCCCTTTGCGGAAACTGAAGCTTTCTTT. Translated: CASSPFAETEAFF.

This clonotype occurred a few times. The rearrangement links TRBV12-3 or TRBV12-4 to TRBJ2-7; 11 bases line up with TRBD1. This CDR3 has 12 residues. V lost 5 bases and J lost 6; bases outside the gene matches: 0. CDR3 nucleotides: TGTGCCAGCAGTGGGACAGGGGGCGAGCAGTACGTC. It codes for CASSGTGGEQYV.

This clonotype has ten or more counts. The V gene is TRBV7-2, the J gene TRBJ1-1; D ambiguous. Germline V gene lookup returns CDR1 SGHTA and CDR2 FQGNSA. Trimming removed 5 bases at V and 0 bases at J, with 13 bases between. The CDR3 has 15 amino acids. CDR3 region: CASSGRFGMNTEAFF. The CDR3 nucleotides read TGTGCCAGCAGCGGCAGGTTTGGCATGAACACTGAAGCTTTCTTT.

The CDR3 DNA follows: TGTGCCAGCAGGAGCCCCCCGAGGGAGACCCAGTACTTC. This gives the protein CASRSPPRETQYF. The chain joins TRBV12-3 or TRBV12-4 to TRBJ2-5; unclear D gene. CDR3 length: 13 amino acids. The V and J ends lost 6 bases and 5 bases respectively, with 13 bases between them.

The rearrangement links TRBV6-2 or TRBV6-3 to TRBJ2-7, with 11 bases identical to TRBD2. Germline V gives CDR1 MNHEY, CDR2 SVGEGT. CDR3 size: 15 residues. V shed 5 bases, J shed 1 base, and the junction held 4 bases outside the gene matches. The CDR3 is CASSHGLAGSYEQYF. The CDR3 DNA reads as TGTGCCAGCAGTCACGGACTAGCGGGTTCCTACGAGCAGTACTTC.

A few counts support this clonotype. The chain carries TRBV6-5 and TRBJ1-1; D is possibly TRBD1 (6 bases). Germline V gives CDR1 MNHEY, CDR2 SVGAGI. V shed 3 bases and J shed 5 bases, with 10 bases lying between them. The CDR3 is 13 residues long. The CDR3 nucleotides are TGTGCCAGCAGTTATTCAGGGGAAACTGAAGCTTTCTTT. Amino acid sequence: CASSYSGETEAFF.

This clonotype was counted a few times. V and J are TRBV7-2 and TRBJ1-1, with 9 bases matching TRBD1. CDR3 size: 16 residues. J lost 7 bases, V lost 6 bases, and 15 bases had no gene match. Germline CDR1 reads SGHTA; CDR2 reads FQGNSA. In nucleotides, the CDR3 is TGTGCCAGCAGTCTACTGGCCGGGACAGGGCGGGATGAAGCTTTCTTT. It codes for CASSLLAGTGRDEAFF.

This clonotype was counted between two and nine times. The chain is built from TRBV5-5 and TRBJ2-2, with TRBD1 matching over 7 bases. Trimming at V came to 4 bases and at J to 0 bases, leaving 3 bases not matched to a gene. Germline values: CDR1 SGHKS, CDR2 YYEKEE (reference sequence). The CDR3 length is 15 residues. CDR3 sequence (DNA): TGTGCCAGCAGCGCGGACAGGTCGAACACCGGGGAGCTGTTTTTT. This encodes CASSADRSNTGELFF.